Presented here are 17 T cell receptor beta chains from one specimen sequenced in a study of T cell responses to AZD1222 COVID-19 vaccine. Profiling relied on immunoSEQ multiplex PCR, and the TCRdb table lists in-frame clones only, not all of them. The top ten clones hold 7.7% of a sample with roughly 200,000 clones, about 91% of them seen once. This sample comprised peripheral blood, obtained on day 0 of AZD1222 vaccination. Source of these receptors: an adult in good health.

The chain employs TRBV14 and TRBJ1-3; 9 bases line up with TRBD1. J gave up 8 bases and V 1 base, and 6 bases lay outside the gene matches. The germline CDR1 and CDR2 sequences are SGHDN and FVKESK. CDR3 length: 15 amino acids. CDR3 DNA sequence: TGTGCCAGCAGCCAAGGCCAGACAGGGGGTGACACCATATATTTT. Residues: CASSQGQTGGDTIYF.

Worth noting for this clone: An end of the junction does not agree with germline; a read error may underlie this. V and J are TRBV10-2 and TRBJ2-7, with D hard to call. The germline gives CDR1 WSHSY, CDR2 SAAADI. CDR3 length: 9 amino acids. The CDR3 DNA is TGCGCCAGCAAGGTGGGTCTTCCATTC. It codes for CASKVGLPF.

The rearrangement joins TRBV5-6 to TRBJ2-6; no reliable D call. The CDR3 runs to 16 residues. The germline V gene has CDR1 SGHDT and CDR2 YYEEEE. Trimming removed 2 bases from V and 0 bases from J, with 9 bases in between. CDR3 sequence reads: CASSFNSFSGANVLTF. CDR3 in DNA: TGTGCCAGCAGCTTTAACAGCTTCTCTGGGGCCAACGTCCTGACTTTC.

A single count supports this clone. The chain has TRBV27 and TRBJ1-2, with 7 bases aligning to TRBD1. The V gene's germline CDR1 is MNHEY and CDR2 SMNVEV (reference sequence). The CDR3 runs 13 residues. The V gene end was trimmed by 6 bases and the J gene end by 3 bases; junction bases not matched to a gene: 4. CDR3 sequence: CASSLQGYYGYTF. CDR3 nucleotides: TGTGCCAGCAGCCTACAGGGGTACTATGGCTACACCTTC.

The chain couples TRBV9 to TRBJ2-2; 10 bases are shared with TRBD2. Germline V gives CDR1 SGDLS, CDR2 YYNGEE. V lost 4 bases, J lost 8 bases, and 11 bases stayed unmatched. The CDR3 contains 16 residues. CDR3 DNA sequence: TGTGCCAGCAGCCGCGACGGGGCTAGCGGGGGTGGGGAGCTGTTTTTT. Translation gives CASSRDGASGGGELFF.

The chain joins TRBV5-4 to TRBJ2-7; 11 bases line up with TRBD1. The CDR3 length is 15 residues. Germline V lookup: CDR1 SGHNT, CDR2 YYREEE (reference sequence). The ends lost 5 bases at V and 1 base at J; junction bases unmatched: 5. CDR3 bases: TGTGCCAGCAGGGACGGGACAGGGGGATCCTACGAGCAGTACTTC. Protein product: CASRDGTGGSYEQYF.

The chain's CDR3 is CASSQAIGHVYEQYF. In DNA form, the CDR3 reads TGTGCCAGCAGCCAGGCCATTGGACACGTCTACGAGCAGTACTTC. The chain recombines TRBV7-2 with TRBJ2-7; possibly TRBD1 for D (5 bases). Germline CDR1 is SGHTA and CDR2 is FQGNSA. Trimming cost V 5 bases and J 3 bases, with 17 bases left between them. CDR3 size: 15 residues.

The CDR3 DNA reads TGTGCCAGCAGCCAATTTACAGAAGCTTTCTTT. Its translation: CASSQFTEAFF. The V gene is TRBV3-1 (or the pseudogene TRBV3-2), the J gene TRBJ1-1, with D hard to call. V was shortened by 2 bases and J by 8 bases, with 6 bases between the two germline ends. The CDR3 length is 11 residues. The germline V gene encodes CDR1 LGHDT and CDR2 YNNKEL (reference sequence).

This chain's CDR3 is CASSSTGILYEQYF. In DNA, the CDR3 is TGTGCCAGTAGTTCGACAGGGATACTCTACGAGCAGTACTTC. The chain joins TRBV19 to TRBJ2-7; 7 bases fit TRBD1. The CDR3 is 14 amino acids. Germline values: CDR1 LNHDA, CDR2 SQIVND (reference sequence). Trimming took 5 bases from V and 3 from J; bases not matched to a gene: 7.

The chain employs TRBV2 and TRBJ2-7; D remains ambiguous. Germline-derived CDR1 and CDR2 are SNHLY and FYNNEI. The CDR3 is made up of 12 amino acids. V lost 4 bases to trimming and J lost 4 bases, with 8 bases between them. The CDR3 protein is CASSGQKYEQYF. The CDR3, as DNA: TGTGCCAGCAGTGGCCAAAAGTACGAGCAGTACTTC.

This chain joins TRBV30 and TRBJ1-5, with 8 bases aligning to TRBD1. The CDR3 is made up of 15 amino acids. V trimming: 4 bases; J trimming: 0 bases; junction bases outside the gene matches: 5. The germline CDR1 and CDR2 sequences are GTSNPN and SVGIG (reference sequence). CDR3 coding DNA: TGTGCCTGGAATCACAGGGGGGCTAGCAATCAGCCCCAGCATTTT. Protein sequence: CAWNHRGASNQPQHF.

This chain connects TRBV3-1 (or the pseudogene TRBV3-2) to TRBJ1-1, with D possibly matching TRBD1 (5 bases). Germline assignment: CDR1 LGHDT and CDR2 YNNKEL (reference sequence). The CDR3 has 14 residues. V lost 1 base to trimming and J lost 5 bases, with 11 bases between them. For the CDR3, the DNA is TGTGCCAGCAGCCAAGTCCGGGGCCAAACTGAAGCTTTCTTT. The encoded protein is CASSQVRGQTEAFF.

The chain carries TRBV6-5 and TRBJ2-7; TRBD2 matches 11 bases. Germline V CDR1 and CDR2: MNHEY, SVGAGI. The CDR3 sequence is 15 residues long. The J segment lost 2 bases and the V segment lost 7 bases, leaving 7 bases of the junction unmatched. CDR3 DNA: TGTGCCAGCACCTCGGGGACTAGCGGAGCCTACGAGCAGTACTTC. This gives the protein CASTSGTSGAYEQYF.

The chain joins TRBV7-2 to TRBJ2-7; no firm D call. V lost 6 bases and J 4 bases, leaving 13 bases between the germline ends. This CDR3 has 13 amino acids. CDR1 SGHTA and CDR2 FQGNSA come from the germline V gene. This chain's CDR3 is CASRYGPPYEQYF. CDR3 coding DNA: TGTGCCAGCAGGTACGGACCTCCTTACGAGCAGTACTTC.

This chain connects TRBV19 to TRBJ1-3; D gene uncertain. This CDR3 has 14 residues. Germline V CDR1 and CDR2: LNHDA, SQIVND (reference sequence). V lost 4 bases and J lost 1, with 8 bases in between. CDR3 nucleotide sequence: TGTGCCAGTAGTACCGCGGGGTCTGGAAACACCATATATTTT. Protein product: CASSTAGSGNTIYF.

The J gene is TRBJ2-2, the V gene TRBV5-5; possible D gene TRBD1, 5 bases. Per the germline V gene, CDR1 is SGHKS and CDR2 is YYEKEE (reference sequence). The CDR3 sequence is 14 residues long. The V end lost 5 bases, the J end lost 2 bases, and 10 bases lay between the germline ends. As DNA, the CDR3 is TGTGCCAGCAGGAGACAGTTCAACACCGGGGAGCTGTTTTTT. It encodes CASRRQFNTGELFF.

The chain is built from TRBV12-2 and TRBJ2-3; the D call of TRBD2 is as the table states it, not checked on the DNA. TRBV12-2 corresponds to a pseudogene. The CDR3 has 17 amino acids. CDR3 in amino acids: CASRLDIAGGLTDTQYF. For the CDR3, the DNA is TGTGCAAGTCGCTTAGATATAGCGGGGGGTTTGACAGATACGCAGTATTTT.